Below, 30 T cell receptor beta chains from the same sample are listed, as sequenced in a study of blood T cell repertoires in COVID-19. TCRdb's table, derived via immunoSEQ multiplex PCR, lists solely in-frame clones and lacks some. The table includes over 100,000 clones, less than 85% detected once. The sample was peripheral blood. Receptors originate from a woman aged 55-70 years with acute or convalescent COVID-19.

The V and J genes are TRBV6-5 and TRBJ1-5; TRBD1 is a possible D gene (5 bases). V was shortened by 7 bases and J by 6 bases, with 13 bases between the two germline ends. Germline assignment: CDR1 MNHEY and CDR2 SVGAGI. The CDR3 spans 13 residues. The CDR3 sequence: CASNQGVVQPQHF. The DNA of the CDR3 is TGTGCCAGCAATCAGGGTGTAGTTCAGCCCCAGCATTTT.

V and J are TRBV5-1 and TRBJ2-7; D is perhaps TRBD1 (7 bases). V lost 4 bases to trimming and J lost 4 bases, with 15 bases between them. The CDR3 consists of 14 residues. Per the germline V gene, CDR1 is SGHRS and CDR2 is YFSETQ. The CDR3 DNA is TGCGCCAGCAGCCCACGACCAGGGGGGTACGAGCAGTACTTC. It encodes CASSPRPGGYEQYF. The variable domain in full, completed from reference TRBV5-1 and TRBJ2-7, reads KAGVTQTPRYLIKTRGQQVTLSCSPISGHRSVSWYQQTPGQGLQFLFEYFSETQRNKGNFPGRFSGRQFSNSRSEMNVSTLELGDSALYLCASSPRPGGYEQYFGPGTRLTVT.

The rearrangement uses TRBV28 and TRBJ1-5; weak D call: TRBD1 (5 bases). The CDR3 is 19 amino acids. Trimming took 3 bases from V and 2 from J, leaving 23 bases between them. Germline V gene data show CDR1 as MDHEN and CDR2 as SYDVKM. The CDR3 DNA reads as TGTGCCAGCAGTTTTAAGACAGACCGTCTGGAGTTTGGCAATCAGCCCCAGCATTTT. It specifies CASSFKTDRLEFGNQPQHF. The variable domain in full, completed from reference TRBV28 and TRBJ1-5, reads DVKVTQSSRYLVKRTGEKVFLECVQDMDHENMFWYRQDPGLGLRLIYFSYDVKMKEKGDIPEGYSVSREKKERFSLILESASTNQTSMYLCASSFKTDRLEFGNQPQHFGDGTRLSIL.

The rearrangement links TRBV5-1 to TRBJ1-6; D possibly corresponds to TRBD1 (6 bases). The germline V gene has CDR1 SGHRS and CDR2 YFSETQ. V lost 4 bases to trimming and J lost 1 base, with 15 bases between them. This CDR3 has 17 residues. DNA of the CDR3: TGCGCCAGCAGCCCATCTTCAGGGGATTCCTATAATTCACCCCTCCACTTT. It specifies CASSPSSGDSYNSPLHF.

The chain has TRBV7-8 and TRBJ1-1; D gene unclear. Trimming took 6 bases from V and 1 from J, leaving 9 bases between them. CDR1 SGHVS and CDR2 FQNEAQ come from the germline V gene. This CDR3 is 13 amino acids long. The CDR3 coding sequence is TGTGCCAGCAGTTACAATACGAACACTGAAGCTTTCTTT. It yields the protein CASSYNTNTEAFF.

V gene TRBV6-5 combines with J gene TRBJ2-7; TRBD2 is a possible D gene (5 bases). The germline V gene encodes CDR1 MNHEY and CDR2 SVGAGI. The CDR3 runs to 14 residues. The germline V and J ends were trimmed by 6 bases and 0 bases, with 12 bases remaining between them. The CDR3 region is CASSTTRSSYEQYF. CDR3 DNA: TGTGCCAGCAGCACCACTAGAAGCTCCTACGAGCAGTACTTC.

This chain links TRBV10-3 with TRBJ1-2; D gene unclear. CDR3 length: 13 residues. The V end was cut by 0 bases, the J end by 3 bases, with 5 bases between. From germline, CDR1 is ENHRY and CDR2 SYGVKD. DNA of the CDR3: TGTGCCATCAGTGAGTCCTCGTACTATGGCTACACCTTC. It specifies CAISESSYYGYTF.

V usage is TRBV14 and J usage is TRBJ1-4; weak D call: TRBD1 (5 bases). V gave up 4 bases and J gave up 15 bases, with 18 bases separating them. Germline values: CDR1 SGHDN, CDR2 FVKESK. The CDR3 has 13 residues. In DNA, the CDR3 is TGTGCCAGCAGCCCCGCGGGGGTCCCAAGGGTGTTTTTT. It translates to CASSPAGVPRVFF.

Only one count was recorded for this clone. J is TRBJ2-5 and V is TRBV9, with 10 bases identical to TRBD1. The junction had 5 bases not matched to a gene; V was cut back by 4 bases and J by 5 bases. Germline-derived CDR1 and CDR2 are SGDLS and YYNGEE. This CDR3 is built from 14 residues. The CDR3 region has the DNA TGTGCCAGCAGCAGACAGGGGGCGCCCGAGACCCAGTACTTC. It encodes CASSRQGAPETQYF. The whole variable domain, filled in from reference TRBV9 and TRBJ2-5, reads DSGVTQTPKHLITATGQRVTLRCSPRSGDLSVYWYQQSLDQGLQFLIQYYNGEERAKGNILERFSAQQFPDLHSELNLSSLELGDSALYFCASSRQGAPETQYFGPGTRLLVL.

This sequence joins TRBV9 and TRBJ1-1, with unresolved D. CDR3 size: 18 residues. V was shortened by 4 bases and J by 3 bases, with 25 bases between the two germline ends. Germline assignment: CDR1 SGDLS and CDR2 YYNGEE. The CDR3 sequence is CASSRQREGGSLYTEAFF. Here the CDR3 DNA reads TGTGCCAGCAGCCGTCAAAGGGAGGGAGGGTCGCTCTACACTGAAGCTTTCTTT.

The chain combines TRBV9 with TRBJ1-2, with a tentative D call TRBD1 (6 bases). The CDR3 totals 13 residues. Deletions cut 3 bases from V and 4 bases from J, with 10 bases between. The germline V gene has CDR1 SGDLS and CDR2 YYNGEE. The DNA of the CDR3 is TGTGCCAGCAGCGAAGGGGACACCTATGGCTACACCTTC. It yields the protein CASSEGDTYGYTF.

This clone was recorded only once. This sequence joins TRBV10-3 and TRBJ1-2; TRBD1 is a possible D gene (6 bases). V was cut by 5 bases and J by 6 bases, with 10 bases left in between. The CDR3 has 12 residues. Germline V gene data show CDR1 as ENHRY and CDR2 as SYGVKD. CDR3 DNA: TGTGCCATCAGTAACGAGGGGGATGGCTACACCTTC. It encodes CAISNEGDGYTF.

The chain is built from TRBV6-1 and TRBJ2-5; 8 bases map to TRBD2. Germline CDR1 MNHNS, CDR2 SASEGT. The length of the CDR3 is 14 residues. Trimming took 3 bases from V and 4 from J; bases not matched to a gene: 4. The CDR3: CASSDLAGGETQYF. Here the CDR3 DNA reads TGTGCCAGCAGTGATTTGGCGGGGGGAGAGACCCAGTACTTC.

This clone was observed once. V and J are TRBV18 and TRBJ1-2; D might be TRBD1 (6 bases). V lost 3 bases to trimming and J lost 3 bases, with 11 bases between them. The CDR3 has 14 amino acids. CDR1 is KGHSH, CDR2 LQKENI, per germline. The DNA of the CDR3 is TGTGCCAGCTCACCTAGACAGGAAGACTATGGCTACACCTTC. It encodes CASSPRQEDYGYTF. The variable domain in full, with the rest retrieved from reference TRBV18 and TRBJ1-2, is NAGVMQNPRHLVRRRGQEARLRCSPMKGHSHVYWYRQLPEEGLKFMVYLQKENIIDESGMPKERFSAEFPKEGPSILRIQQVVRGDSAAYFCASSPRQEDYGYTFGSGTRLTVV.

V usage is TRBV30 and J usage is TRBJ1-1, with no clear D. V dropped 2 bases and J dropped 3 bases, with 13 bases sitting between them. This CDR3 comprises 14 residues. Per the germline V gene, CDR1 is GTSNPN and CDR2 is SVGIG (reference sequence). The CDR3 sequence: CAWSNSIGDTEAFF. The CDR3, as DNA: TGTGCCTGGAGTAATTCAATCGGTGACACTGAAGCTTTCTTT.

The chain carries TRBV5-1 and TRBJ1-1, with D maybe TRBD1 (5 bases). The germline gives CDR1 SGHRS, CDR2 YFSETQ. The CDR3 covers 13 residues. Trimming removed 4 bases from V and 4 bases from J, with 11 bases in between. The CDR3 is CASSHPGGTEAFF. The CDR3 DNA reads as TGCGCCAGCAGCCACCCGGGGGGCACTGAAGCTTTCTTT.

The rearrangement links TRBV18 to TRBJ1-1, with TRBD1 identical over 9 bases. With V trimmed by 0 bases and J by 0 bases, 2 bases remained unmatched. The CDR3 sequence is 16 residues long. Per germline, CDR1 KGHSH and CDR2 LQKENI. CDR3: CASSPPTGGLNTEAFF. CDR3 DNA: TGTGCCAGCTCACCACCGACAGGGGGTTTGAACACTGAAGCTTTCTTT.

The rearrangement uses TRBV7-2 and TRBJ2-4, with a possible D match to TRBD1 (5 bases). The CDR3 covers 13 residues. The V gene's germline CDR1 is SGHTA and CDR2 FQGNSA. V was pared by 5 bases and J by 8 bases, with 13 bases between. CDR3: CASSPWGIDIQYF. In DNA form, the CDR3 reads TGTGCCAGCAGCCCCTGGGGCATCGACATTCAGTACTTC.

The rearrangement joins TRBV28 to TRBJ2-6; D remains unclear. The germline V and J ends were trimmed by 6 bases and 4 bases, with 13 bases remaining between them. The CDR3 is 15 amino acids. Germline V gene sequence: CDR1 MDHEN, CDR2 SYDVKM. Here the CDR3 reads CASSPISTGANVLTF. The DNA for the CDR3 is TGTGCCAGCAGCCCCATCTCGACAGGGGCCAACGTCCTGACTTTC.

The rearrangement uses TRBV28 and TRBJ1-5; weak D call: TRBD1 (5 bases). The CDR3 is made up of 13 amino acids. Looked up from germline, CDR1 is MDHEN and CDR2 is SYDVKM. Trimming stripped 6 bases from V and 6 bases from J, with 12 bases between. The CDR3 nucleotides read TGTGCCAGCAGAACCCCAGGGTCTCAGCCCCAGCATTTT. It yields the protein CASRTPGSQPQHF.

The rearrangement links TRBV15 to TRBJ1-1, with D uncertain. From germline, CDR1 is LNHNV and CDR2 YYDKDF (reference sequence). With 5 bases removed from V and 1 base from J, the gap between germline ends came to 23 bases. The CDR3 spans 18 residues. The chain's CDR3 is CATSLRGLPITPNTEAFF. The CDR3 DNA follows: TGTGCCACCAGCCTCAGAGGACTCCCTATAACCCCGAACACTGAAGCTTTCTTT.

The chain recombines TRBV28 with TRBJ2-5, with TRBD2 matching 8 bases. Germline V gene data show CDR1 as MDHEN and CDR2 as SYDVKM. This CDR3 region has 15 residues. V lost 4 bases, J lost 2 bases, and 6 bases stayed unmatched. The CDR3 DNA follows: TGTGCCAGCAGTTCGACTAGCGCGAGGCAAGAGACCCAGTACTTC. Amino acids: CASSSTSARQETQYF.

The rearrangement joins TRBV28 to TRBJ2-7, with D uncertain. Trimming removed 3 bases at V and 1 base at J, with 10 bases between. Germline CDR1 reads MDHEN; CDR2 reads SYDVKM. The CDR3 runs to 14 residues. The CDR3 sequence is CASSLHSFSYEQYF. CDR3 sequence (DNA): TGTGCCAGCAGTTTGCACAGTTTTTCCTACGAGCAGTACTTC.

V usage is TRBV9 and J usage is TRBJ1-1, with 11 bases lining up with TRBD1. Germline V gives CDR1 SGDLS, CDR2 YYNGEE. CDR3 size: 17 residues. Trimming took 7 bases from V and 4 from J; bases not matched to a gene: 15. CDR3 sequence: CASSLDRDRGVGTEAFF. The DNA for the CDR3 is TGTGCCAGCTCGTTAGACCGGGACAGGGGGGTAGGCACTGAAGCTTTCTTT.

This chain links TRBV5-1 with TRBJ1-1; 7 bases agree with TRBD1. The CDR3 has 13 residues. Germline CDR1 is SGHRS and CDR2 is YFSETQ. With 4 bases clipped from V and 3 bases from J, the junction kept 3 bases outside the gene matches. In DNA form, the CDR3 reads TGCGCCAGCAGCGCGACAGGGTACACTGAAGCTTTCTTT. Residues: CASSATGYTEAFF. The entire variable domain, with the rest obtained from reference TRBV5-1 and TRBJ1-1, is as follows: KAGVTQTPRYLIKTRGQQVTLSCSPISGHRSVSWYQQTPGQGLQFLFEYFSETQRNKGNFPGRFSGRQFSNSRSEMNVSTLELGDSALYLCASSATGYTEAFFGQGTRLTVV.

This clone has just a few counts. The CDR3 DNA reads TGTGCCAGCAGCTTCCAGGGTTGCACTGAAGCTTTCTTT. Translating it yields CASSFQGCTEAFF. The J gene is TRBJ1-1, the V gene TRBV11-1; possibly TRBD1 for D (5 bases). The germline V and J ends were trimmed by 3 bases and 4 bases, with 9 bases remaining between them. Germline CDR1 reads SGHAT; CDR2 reads FQDESV (reference sequence). This CDR3 is built from 13 residues.

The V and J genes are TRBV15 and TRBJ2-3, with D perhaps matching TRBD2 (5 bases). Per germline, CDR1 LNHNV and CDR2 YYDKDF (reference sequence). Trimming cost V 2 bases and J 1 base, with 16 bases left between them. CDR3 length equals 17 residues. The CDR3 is CATSRPPWRSGTDTQYF. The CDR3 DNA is TGTGCCACCAGCAGACCCCCCTGGAGGTCCGGCACAGATACGCAGTATTTT. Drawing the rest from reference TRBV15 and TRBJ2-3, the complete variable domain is DAMVIQNPRYQVTQFGKPVTLSCSQTLNHNVMYWYQQKSSQAPKLLFHYYDKDFNNEADTPDNFQSRRPNTSFCFLDIRSPGLGDTAMYLCATSRPPWRSGTDTQYFGPGTRLTVL.

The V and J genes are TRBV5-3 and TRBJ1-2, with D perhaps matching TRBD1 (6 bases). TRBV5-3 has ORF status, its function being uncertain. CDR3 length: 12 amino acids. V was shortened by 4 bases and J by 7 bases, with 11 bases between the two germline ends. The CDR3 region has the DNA TGTGCCAGAAGCGAGACAGGCTGTGGCTACACCTTC. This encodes CARSETGCGYTF.

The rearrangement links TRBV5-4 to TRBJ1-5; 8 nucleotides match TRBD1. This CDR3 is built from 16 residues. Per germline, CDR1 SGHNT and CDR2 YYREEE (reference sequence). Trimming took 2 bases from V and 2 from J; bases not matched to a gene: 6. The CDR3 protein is CASSFGPDRGNQPQHF. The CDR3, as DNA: TGTGCCAGCAGCTTCGGCCCGGACAGGGGCAATCAGCCCCAGCATTTT.

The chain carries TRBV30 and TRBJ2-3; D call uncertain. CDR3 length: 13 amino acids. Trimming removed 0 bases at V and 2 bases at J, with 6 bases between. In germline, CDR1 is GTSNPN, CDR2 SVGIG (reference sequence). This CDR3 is CAWSVLTTDTQYF. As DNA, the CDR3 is TGTGCCTGGAGTGTCCTAACCACAGATACGCAGTATTTT. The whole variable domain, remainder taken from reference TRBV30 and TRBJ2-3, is SQTIHQWPATLVQPVGSPLSLECTVEGTSNPNLYWYRQAAGRGLQLLFYSVGIGQISSEVPQNLSASRPQDRQFILSSKKLLLSDSGFYLCAWSVLTTDTQYFGPGTRLTVL.